Listed here is a single T cell receptor beta chain. No antigen is known for it. Running of the assay took place at deep level. Original analysis: Filtering differed since immunoSEQ provided only junctions, with no quality scores. Sequenced by immunoSEQ multiplex PCR; TCRdb stores in-frame clones only, minus some. V, J and clone size are those of that table, while D and trimming were read from the DNA. The repertoire consists of 2.3 million or so clones, with more than 85% occurring once and the leading ten covering around 0.4%. The data were obtained in a study of shared clonotypes between healthy human individuals. The study's findings and limits: The researchers took only blood, and tissue repertoires probably look different.

Germline V CDR1 and CDR2: SGHRS, YFSETQ. Trimming cost V 0 bases and J 4 bases; bases outside gene matches: 10. The CDR3 covers 16 residues. This TCR was sampled from a man aged 18 to 30 in good health. Some clones in this sample may be carry-over from other donors' samples. V and J are TRBV5-1 and TRBJ2-7; 7 positions match TRBD2. The source material was naive CD4+ T cells from PBMCs. Subset: CD45RA+ positively selected. The CDR3 is CASSLVGAGAVYEQYF. For the CDR3, the DNA is TGCGCCAGCAGCTTGGTAGGTGCGGGAGCGGTGTACGAGCAGTACTTC.